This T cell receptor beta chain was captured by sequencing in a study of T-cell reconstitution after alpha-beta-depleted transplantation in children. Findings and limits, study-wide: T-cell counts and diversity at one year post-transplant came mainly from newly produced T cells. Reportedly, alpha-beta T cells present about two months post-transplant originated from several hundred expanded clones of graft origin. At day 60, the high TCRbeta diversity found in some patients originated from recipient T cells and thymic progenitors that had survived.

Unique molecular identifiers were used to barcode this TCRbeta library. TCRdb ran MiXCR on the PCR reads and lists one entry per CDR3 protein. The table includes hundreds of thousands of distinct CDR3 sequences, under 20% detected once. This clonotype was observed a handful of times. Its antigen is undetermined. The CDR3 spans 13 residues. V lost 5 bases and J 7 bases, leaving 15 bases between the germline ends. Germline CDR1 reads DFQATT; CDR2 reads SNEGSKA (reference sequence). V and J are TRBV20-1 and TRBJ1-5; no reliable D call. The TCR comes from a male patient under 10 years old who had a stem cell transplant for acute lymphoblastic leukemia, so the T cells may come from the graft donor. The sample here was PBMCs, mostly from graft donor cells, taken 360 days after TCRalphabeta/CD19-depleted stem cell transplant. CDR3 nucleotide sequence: TGCAGTGCTGCCGGGGTAAACGAGCAGCCCCAGCATTTT. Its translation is CSAAGVNEQPQHF.